This TCR beta chain was obtained from a study of cytomegalovirus exposure and HLA in healthy donors. Study-wide results and limits: Later analysis identified several of the most significant clusters that appeared linked to common viral pathogens. A later analysis revealed that TCR association rates differed between HLA loci, peaking at DRB1 and bottoming out at HLA-C.

In the case of this clone: Its antigen is unidentified.

Primers included in the PCR were 60 Vbeta and 13 Jbeta primers. Some clones are missing from TCRdb's copy, which holds only in-frame ones; the method was immunoSEQ multiplex PCR. The sample includes around 200,000 clones, 65% to 90% of them seen just once. Sample: PBMCs. The sequence was collected from a woman in her forties or fifties in good health and CMV-seronegative.

The CDR3 bases are TGTGCCAGGGGGCCGGGACTAGCGGGAGTCGGAGCCAAAAACATTCAGTACTTC. This sequence encodes CARGPGLAGVGAKNIQYF. The V and J genes are TRBV25-1 and TRBJ2-4; 14 nucleotides agree with TRBD2. The CDR3 extends over 18 amino acids. Germline V gives CDR1 MGHDK, CDR2 SYGVNS. Losses at the gene ends were 9 bases for V and 0 bases for J; bases not matched to a gene: 10.